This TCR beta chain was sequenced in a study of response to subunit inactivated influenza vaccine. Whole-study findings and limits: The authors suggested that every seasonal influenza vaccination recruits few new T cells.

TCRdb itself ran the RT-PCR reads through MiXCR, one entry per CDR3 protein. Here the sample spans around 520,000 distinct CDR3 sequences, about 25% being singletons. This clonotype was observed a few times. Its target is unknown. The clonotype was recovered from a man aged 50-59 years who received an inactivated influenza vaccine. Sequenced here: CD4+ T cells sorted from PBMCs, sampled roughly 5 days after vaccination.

The CDR3 nucleotides are TGTGCCAGCAGACGGGGCGGGAGTTACAATGAGCAGTTCTTC. This translates into CASRRGGSYNEQFF. The chain recombines TRBV6-1 with TRBJ2-1, with 7 nucleotides matching TRBD2. CDR1 is MNHNS, CDR2 SASEGT, per germline. The CDR3 loop spans 14 amino acids. The V gene end was trimmed by 6 bases and the J gene end by 4 bases; junction bases not matched to a gene: 6.